This T cell receptor beta chain stems from a study of T cell repertoires in cytomegalovirus infection. V lost 1 base and J lost 1; bases outside the gene matches: 6. Germline V gives CDR1 SGHTA, CDR2 FQGNSA. The CDR3 runs 16 residues. This clonotype was counted many times. Its target is not known. TCRdb reprocessed the reads with MiXCR, giving one entry per CDR3 protein. The profile shows approximately 180,000 distinct CDR3 sequences, roughly 15% of them singletons. Findings of the study overall: Dominant in the ex vivo response were TCR beta clonotypes restricted by HLA-C and specific for CMV.

The sequence derives from a human donor in good health (CMV status not recorded). Some clones in this sample may be carry-over from other donors' samples. The sample was CD8+ T cells from PBMCs. The rearrangement links TRBV7-2 to TRBJ1-1; 7 bases match TRBD1. The CDR3 DNA follows: TGTGCCAGCAGCTTAGACCGGACAGGACAGAACACTGAAGCTTTCTTT. This codes for CASSLDRTGQNTEAFF.